These 22 T cell receptor beta chains were all obtained from the same sample, sequenced in a study of CD8+CD57+ T cells in acquired aplastic anemia. An expansion of CD8+CD57+ cells by flow cytometry had been shown in patients chosen for sequencing. Genomic DNA, serving as template, underwent TCR beta VDJ and CDR3 profiling. TCRdb used MiXCR to reprocess the reads, holding one entry per CDR3 protein. The sample has about 290,000 distinct CDR3 sequences; 56% are singletons. Sequenced input: sorted CD4+, CD8+, or CD8+CD57+ T cells (not recorded which) from PBMCs. Receptors were obtained from a human donor with aplastic anemia.

The chain links TRBV7-2 to TRBJ1-2; 11 nucleotides match TRBD1. CDR3 length: 16 residues. V lost 5 bases to trimming and J lost 7 bases; unmatched junction nucleotides: 12. Germline values: CDR1 SGHTA, CDR2 FQGNSA. In DNA form, the CDR3 reads TGTGCCAGCAGCCCACTAATGGGACAGGGGGTAGGTGGCTACACCTTC. Translation gives CASSPLMGQGVGGYTF.

The chain uses TRBV19 and TRBJ2-5, with 8 bases that match TRBD1. After removal of 5 bases from V and 5 bases from J, the junction contained 16 bases not matched to a gene. Germline lookup yields CDR1 LNHDA and CDR2 SQIVND (reference sequence). CDR3 size: 17 residues. DNA of the CDR3: TGTGCCAGTAGTTCAACCCGGACATGGACAGGGTTCGAGACCCAGTACTTC. Its translation: CASSSTRTWTGFETQYF.

This rearrangement joins TRBV18 to TRBJ1-1, with unresolved D. The CDR3 totals 16 residues. Trimming took off 2 bases at V and 5 bases at J, with 18 bases between the two ends. The germline gives CDR1 KGHSH, CDR2 LQKENI. In nucleotides, the CDR3 is TGTGCCAGCTCACCAATGGTGGGCGGGAGTGGAACTGAAGCTTTCTTT. Protein product: CASSPMVGGSGTEAFF.

The rearrangement uses TRBV24-1 and TRBJ1-5; D remains ambiguous. CDR1 and CDR2 (germline): KGHDR, SFDVKD. This CDR3 is 12 amino acids long. The ends were cut back, 6 bases at V and 4 bases at J, with 6 bases in the middle. The CDR3, as DNA: TGTGCCACCAGTATGCCTAATCAGCCCCAGCATTTT. Protein product: CATSMPNQPQHF.

The chain joins TRBV5-6 to TRBJ1-2; 11 bases map to TRBD1. The V gene end was trimmed by 4 bases and the J gene end by 6 bases; junction bases not matched to a gene: 5. The CDR3 covers 14 residues. Looked up from germline, CDR1 is SGHDT and CDR2 is YYEEEE. CDR3 DNA: TGTGCCAGCAGCGCGGGGACAGGGGGGCATGGCTACACCTTC. This translates into CASSAGTGGHGYTF.

This clonotype was picked up many times. V usage is TRBV29-1 and J usage is TRBJ1-2; D may be TRBD1 (5 bases). CDR3 size: 12 residues. CDR1 is SQVTM and CDR2 is ANQGSEA in the germline V gene. V lost 6 bases to trimming and J lost 3 bases, with 11 bases between them. CDR3 in DNA: TGCAGCGTGGTCCCGGGGGACTATGGCTACACCTTC. Translation gives CSVVPGDYGYTF.

This chain uses TRBV7-6 with TRBJ2-1; the D gene is possibly TRBD1 (5 bases). Per the germline V gene, CDR1 is SGHVS and CDR2 is FNYEAQ. V lost 1 base, J lost 6 bases, and 19 bases lay in between. CDR3 length equals 17 residues. The DNA of the CDR3 is TGTGCCAGCAGCTTAGATTCAGGGCGAGCTCATACCAATGAGCAGTTCTTC. This translates into CASSLDSGRAHTNEQFF.

The rearrangement uses TRBV7-9 and TRBJ1-4; no definite D call. CDR3 length: 13 residues. CDR1 is SEHNR, CDR2 FQNEAQ, per germline (reference sequence). Between the trimmed V and J ends, which lost 3 bases and 4 bases, there was a span of 6 bases. CDR3 sequence: CASSFYSNEKLFF. For the CDR3, the DNA is TGTGCCAGCAGCTTTTACAGTAATGAAAAACTGTTTTTT.

The V and J genes are TRBV9 and TRBJ1-5; D may be TRBD1 (5 bases). Germline CDR1 SGDLS, CDR2 YYNGEE. Trimming took 4 bases from V and 0 from J, leaving 8 bases between them. The CDR3 is 14 residues long. CDR3 DNA: TGTGCCAGCAGCACGGGGACTAGCAATCAGCCCCAGCATTTT. It yields the protein CASSTGTSNQPQHF.

The chain combines TRBV2 with TRBJ2-2; TRBD1 agrees at 7 bases. Trimming removed 5 bases from V and 0 bases from J; junction bases left unmatched: 3. CDR1 is SNHLY and CDR2 is FYNNEI in the germline V gene. The CDR3 runs 15 residues. The CDR3 loop is CASSYRGPNTGELFF. In DNA form, the CDR3 reads TGTGCCAGCAGTTACAGGGGTCCGAACACCGGGGAGCTGTTTTTT.

This clonotype was counted at least ten times. The genes are TRBV6-1 and TRBJ1-1, with 12 bases identical to TRBD1. Germline values: CDR1 MNHNS, CDR2 SASEGT. V lost 7 bases to trimming and J lost 10 bases; unmatched junction nucleotides: 7. The CDR3 spans 13 residues. The DNA for the CDR3 is TGTGCCAGCATACCGGGACAGGGGGCCTCAGCTTTCTTT. Its protein product is CASIPGQGASAFF.

The rearrangement joins TRBV24-1 to TRBJ2-1; 9 positions match TRBD2. This CDR3 spans 15 amino acids. The junction had 8 bases not matched to a gene; V was cut back by 3 bases and J by 9 bases. Germline CDR1 reads KGHDR; CDR2 reads SFDVKD. CDR3 sequence (DNA): TGTGCCACCAGTGATGCCAAAGCGGGAGGCCGTGAGCAGTTCTTC. It is translated as CATSDAKAGGREQFF.

The rearrangement links TRBV6-5 to TRBJ1-2, with no clear D. The CDR3 loop spans 17 amino acids. Germline values: CDR1 MNHEY, CDR2 SVGAGI. Trimming removed 5 bases at V and 4 bases at J, with 23 bases between. In DNA, the CDR3 is TGTGCCAGCAGTACGAACACTGAAGCTCCCGGACCCTATGGCTACACCTTC. Protein sequence: CASSTNTEAPGPYGYTF.

The V call is TRBV24-1, the J call TRBJ1-2; D gene ambiguous. This CDR3 comprises 14 residues. V lost 5 bases and J lost 4, with 13 bases in between. Germline V gene lookup returns CDR1 KGHDR and CDR2 SFDVKD. The CDR3 region has the DNA TGTGCCACCAGTGGCCCGACGGACTCCTATGGCTACACCTTC. As protein: CATSGPTDSYGYTF.

There are many counts of this clonotype. For the CDR3, the DNA is TGTGCCAGCAGCTTAACGGCAGGGGGCGCAGGCTATGGCTACACCTTC. This encodes CASSLTAGGAGYGYTF. The gene calls are TRBV7-8 and TRBJ1-2, with TRBD1 identical over 8 bases. The V and J ends lost 2 bases and 4 bases, in that order; junction bases with no gene match: 9. This CDR3 contains 16 residues. The germline CDR1 and CDR2 sequences are SGHVS and FQNEAQ.

This clonotype came up many times. The chain couples TRBV10-2 to TRBJ1-4, with TRBD1 matching 8 bases. The germline CDR1 and CDR2 sequences are WSHSY and SAAADI. The CDR3 totals 14 residues. V shed 6 bases, J shed 7 bases, and the junction held 7 bases outside the gene matches. This CDR3 is CASSLGQGFEKLFF. CDR3 nucleotides: TGCGCCAGCAGCCTCGGACAGGGCTTTGAAAAACTGTTTTTT.

The gene calls are TRBV10-3 and TRBJ1-2; D gene unclear. V lost 3 bases and J lost 8, with 10 bases in between. Germline V gene data show CDR1 as ENHRY and CDR2 as SYGVKD. The CDR3 runs 12 residues. Here the CDR3 DNA reads TGTGCCATCAGTGAAGGTAGGGCCGGCTACACCTTC. It specifies CAISEGRAGYTF.

V and J are TRBV24-1 and TRBJ2-5, with D unclear. The CDR3 covers 14 residues. V lost 3 bases to trimming and J lost 2 bases, with 9 bases between them. Germline V gives CDR1 KGHDR, CDR2 SFDVKD. The CDR3 sequence: CATSDSTLQETQYF. The CDR3 nucleotides are TGTGCCACCAGTGATAGTACACTTCAAGAGACCCAGTACTTC.

Of note for this clonotype: One end of the junction does not line up with germline, which may come from a read error. V usage is TRBV7-9 and J usage is TRBJ2-7; D not certain. CDR1 is SEHNR and CDR2 is FQNEAQ in the germline V gene (reference sequence). The CDR3 sequence is 12 residues long. CDR3 region: CASSLPNYKQYF. The DNA of the CDR3 is TGTGCCAGCAGCTTACCGAACTACAAGCAGTACTTC.

The CDR3 nucleotides are TGCGCCAGCAGCTCCGCCGGAACCTATGGCTACACCTTC. It is translated as CASSSAGTYGYTF. V is TRBV5-1 and J is TRBJ1-2; D remains unclear. The CDR3 length is 13 residues. The V end was cut by 3 bases, the J end by 4 bases, with 10 bases between. The germline V gene encodes CDR1 SGHRS and CDR2 YFSETQ.

The chain couples TRBV20-1 to TRBJ2-7, with 7 bases aligning to TRBD2. This CDR3 has 13 amino acids. CDR1 is DFQATT, CDR2 SNEGSKA, per germline (reference sequence). Losses at the gene ends were 3 bases for V and 5 bases for J; bases not matched to a gene: 7. CDR3 amino acids: CSASTGGNNEQYF. DNA for the CDR3: TGCAGTGCTAGTACCGGGGGGAACAACGAGCAGTACTTC.

The chain joins TRBV20-1 to TRBJ1-1; the D gene is possibly TRBD1 (5 bases). The ends were cut back, 1 base at V and 4 bases at J, with 13 bases in the middle. CDR3 size: 14 residues. Germline CDR1 and CDR2: DFQATT and SNEGSKA (reference sequence). CDR3 protein: CSARAGTEFTEAFF. As DNA, the CDR3 is TGCAGTGCTAGAGCGGGGACGGAATTCACTGAAGCTTTCTTT.